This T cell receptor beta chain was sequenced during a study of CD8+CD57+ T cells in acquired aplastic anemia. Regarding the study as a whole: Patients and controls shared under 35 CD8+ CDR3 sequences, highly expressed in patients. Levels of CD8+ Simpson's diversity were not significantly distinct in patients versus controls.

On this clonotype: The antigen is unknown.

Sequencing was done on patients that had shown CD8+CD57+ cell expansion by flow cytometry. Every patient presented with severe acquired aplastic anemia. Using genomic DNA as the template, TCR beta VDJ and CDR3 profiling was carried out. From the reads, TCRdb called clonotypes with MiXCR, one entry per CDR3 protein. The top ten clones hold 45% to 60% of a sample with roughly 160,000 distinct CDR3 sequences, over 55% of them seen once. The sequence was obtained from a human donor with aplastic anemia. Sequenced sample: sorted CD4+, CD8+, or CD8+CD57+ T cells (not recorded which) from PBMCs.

The CDR3 loop reads CASSSQGGAYEQYF. CDR3 nucleotides: TGCGCCAGCAGCTCGCAGGGGGGCGCCTACGAGCAGTACTTC. V is TRBV5-1 and J is TRBJ2-7, with a possible D match to TRBD1 (7 bases). This CDR3 is built from 14 residues. CDR1 and CDR2 from the germline V gene are SGHRS and YFSETQ. V was cut by 3 bases and J by 2 bases, with 12 bases left in between.